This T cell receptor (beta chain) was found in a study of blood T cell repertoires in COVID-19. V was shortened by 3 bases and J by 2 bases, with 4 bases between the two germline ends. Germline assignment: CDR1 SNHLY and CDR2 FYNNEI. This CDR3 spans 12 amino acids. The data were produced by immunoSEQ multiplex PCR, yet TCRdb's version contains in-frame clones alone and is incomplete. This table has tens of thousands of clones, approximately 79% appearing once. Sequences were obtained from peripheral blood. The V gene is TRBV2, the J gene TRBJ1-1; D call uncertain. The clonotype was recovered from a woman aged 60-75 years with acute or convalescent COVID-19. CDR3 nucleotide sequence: TGTGCCAGCAGTGACTTAAACACTGAAGCTTTCTTT. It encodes CASSDLNTEAFF. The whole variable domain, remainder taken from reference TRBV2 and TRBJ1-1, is EPEVTQTPSHQVTQMGQEVILRCVPISNHLYFYWYRQILGQKVEFLVSFYNNEISEKSEIFDDQFSVERPDGSNFTLKIRSTKLEDSAMYFCASSDLNTEAFFGQGTRLTVV.